The 25 T cell receptor beta chains in this list originate from one sample, sequenced in a study of cytomegalovirus exposure and HLA in healthy donors. Primers for the PCR totalled 60 Vbeta and 13 Jbeta. The assay was immunoSEQ multiplex PCR, and TCRdb's table has in-frame clones only and misses some. The sample holds 150,000 or so clones, just under 85% seen once. Source material: PBMCs. These receptors all come from a woman in her thirties or forties in good health and CMV-seronegative.

The chain links TRBV13 to TRBJ1-4, with TRBD1 matching 10 bases. The J segment lost 6 bases and the V segment lost 4 bases, leaving 5 bases of the junction unmatched. The CDR3 is made up of 15 amino acids. In germline, CDR1 is PRHDT, CDR2 FYEKMQ (reference sequence). The CDR3 bases are TGTGCCAGCAGCTCTCTCGGGACAGGGGATGAAAAACTGTTTTTT. As protein: CASSSLGTGDEKLFF. The complete variable domain, with remaining parts taken from reference TRBV13 and TRBJ1-4, reads AAGVIQSPRHLIKEKRETATLKCYPIPRHDTVYWYQQGPGQDPQFLISFYEKMQSDKGSIPDRFSAQQFSDYHSELNMSSLELGDSALYFCASSSLGTGDEKLFFGSGTQLSVL.

V usage is TRBV6-5 and J usage is TRBJ1-2; a possible D gene is TRBD1 (5 bases). CDR3 length equals 15 residues. Between the trimmed V and J ends, which lost 7 bases and 8 bases, there was a span of 23 bases. Per the germline V gene, CDR1 is MNHEY and CDR2 is SVGAGI. DNA for the CDR3: TGTGCCAGCACAATAGCTATCACAGGCTATTCCGGCTACACCTTC. This encodes CASTIAITGYSGYTF.

The V call is TRBV28, the J call TRBJ1-2; the D is unclear. Trimming took 2 bases from V and 8 from J, leaving 6 bases between them. This CDR3 contains 11 residues. Germline CDR1 is MDHEN and CDR2 is SYDVKM. The CDR3 is CASSLGRGYTF. As DNA, the CDR3 is TGTGCCAGCAGTTTAGGTAGAGGCTACACCTTC.

The V and J genes are TRBV19 and TRBJ2-2; possibly TRBD1 for D (5 bases). Germline-derived CDR1 and CDR2 are LNHDA and SQIVND (reference sequence). Trimming left V 7 bases short and J 7 bases short, with 16 bases between. The CDR3 runs to 14 residues. The CDR3 DNA reads as TGTGCCAGTATCTCTAGGACAAGGAACGGGGAGCTGTTTTTT. Translation: CASISRTRNGELFF.

This clone was seen once. V gene TRBV5-1 combines with J gene TRBJ1-3, with 7 bases fitting TRBD1. The V and J ends lost 0 bases and 5 bases, in that order; junction bases with no gene match: 2. The CDR3 has 14 residues. Per the germline V gene, CDR1 is SGHRS and CDR2 is YFSETQ. In DNA, the CDR3 is TGCGCCAGCAGCTTGGGGACAGGCCGAAACACCATATATTTT. This translates into CASSLGTGRNTIYF.

This chain joins TRBV28 and TRBJ2-1; 9 bases fit TRBD2. V lost 6 bases, J lost 1 base, and 7 bases stayed unmatched. The germline gives CDR1 MDHEN, CDR2 SYDVKM. The CDR3 is 16 amino acids. The CDR3 nucleotides are TGTGCCAGCAGGGCCCGACTAGCGGCTTCCTACAATGAGCAGTTCTTC. Translation gives CASRARLAASYNEQFF.

The chain couples TRBV5-1 to TRBJ1-2; 7 nucleotides line up with TRBD1. The V and J ends lost 3 bases and 2 bases, in that order; junction bases with no gene match: 7. Germline V gene lookup returns CDR1 SGHRS and CDR2 YFSETQ. CDR3 length: 15 residues. CDR3 nucleotides: TGCGCCAGCAGCTCGAATACAGGGGAAAACTATGGCTACACCTTC. This codes for CASSSNTGENYGYTF.

This chain connects TRBV27 to TRBJ2-5; tentative D call: TRBD1 (6 bases). The DNA end favors TRBJ2-7, so the J call may be wrong. This CDR3 has 13 residues. The V gene's germline CDR1 is MNHEY and CDR2 SMNVEV (reference sequence). The CDR3 is CASSPNRDYEQYF. The CDR3 nucleotides read TGTGCCAGCAGTCCGAACAGGGATTACGAGCAGTACTTC.

This rearrangement joins TRBV4-2 to TRBJ1-1; no clear D gene. The germline CDR1 and CDR2 sequences are LGHNA and YNFKEQ. V was pared by 3 bases and J by 1 base, with 3 bases between. CDR3 length: 12 amino acids. In DNA, the CDR3 is TGTGCCAGCAGCCATCAGAACACTGAAGCTTTCTTT. Translation: CASSHQNTEAFF.

The rearrangement uses TRBV4-2 and TRBJ1-4; D not resolved. Germline V CDR1 and CDR2: LGHNA, YNFKEQ. The CDR3 consists of 14 residues. V was trimmed by 5 bases and J by 8 bases, leaving 15 bases between them. The DNA for the CDR3 is TGTGCCAGCAGCTCGCGGAGGGAAGAAGAAAAACTGTTTTTT. Protein sequence: CASSSRREEEKLFF.

CDR3 sequence: CASSLRSGVGNEQFF. The CDR3 nucleotides are TGTGCCAGCAGTTTACGATCGGGAGTAGGCAATGAGCAGTTCTTC. The chain couples TRBV27 to TRBJ2-1; D possibly corresponds to TRBD2 (6 bases). Trimming left V 2 bases short and J 6 bases short, with 14 bases between. Germline V CDR1 and CDR2: MNHEY, SMNVEV (reference sequence). The CDR3 sequence is 15 residues long.

The rearrangement links TRBV4-1 to TRBJ1-3; 7 nucleotides agree with TRBD1. The CDR3 has 17 amino acids. Germline CDR1 and CDR2: MGHRA and YSYEKL. V lost 4 bases to trimming and J lost 4 bases; unmatched junction nucleotides: 13. This chain's CDR3 is CASSLTGTENLGNTIYF. DNA of the CDR3: TGCGCCAGCAGCCTAACCGGGACAGAGAATTTAGGAAACACCATATATTTT.

The V and J genes are TRBV6-6 and TRBJ1-2; 10 nucleotides agree with TRBD1. There are 13 residues in the CDR3. The junction had 6 bases not matched to a gene; V was cut back by 6 bases and J by 8 bases. Germline V gives CDR1 MNHNY, CDR2 SVGAGI (reference sequence). The CDR3 loop reads CASSPGTGEGYTF. The CDR3 DNA follows: TGTGCCAGCAGCCCCGGGACAGGGGAAGGCTACACCTTC.

This CDR3 reads CASSMTAANTEAFF. The CDR3 coding sequence is TGTGCCAGCAGCATGACAGCAGCGAACACTGAAGCTTTCTTT. The rearrangement uses TRBV5-4 and TRBJ1-1; tentative D call: TRBD1 (5 bases). This CDR3 comprises 14 residues. V lost 4 bases and J 1 base, leaving 11 bases between the germline ends. Germline V lookup: CDR1 SGHNT, CDR2 YYREEE (reference sequence).

Here the CDR3 DNA reads TGTGCCATCAGTGAGGCCAGGGAAGGGGTTTCACCCCTCCACTTT. This codes for CAISEAREGVSPLHF. The chain couples TRBV10-3 to TRBJ1-6, with D possibly being TRBD1 (5 bases). Germline V CDR1 and CDR2: ENHRY, SYGVKD. The V and J ends lost 2 bases and 9 bases respectively, with 14 bases between them. This CDR3 is 15 amino acids long.

This chain joins TRBV18 and TRBJ1-4; 7 bases agree with TRBD1. Per germline, CDR1 KGHSH and CDR2 LQKENI. This CDR3 contains 16 residues. V was clipped by 3 bases and J by 0 bases; unmatched bases: 4. The CDR3 DNA sequence: TGTGCCAGCTCACCGGGACAGCCTGCAACTAATGAAAAACTGTTTTTT. Its translation: CASSPGQPATNEKLFF.

The rearrangement joins TRBV5-1 to TRBJ1-1; 8 positions agree with TRBD1. V was pared by 3 bases and J by 1 base, with 5 bases of the junction left unmatched. CDR1 is SGHRS, CDR2 YFSETQ, per germline. The CDR3 is made up of 15 amino acids. This CDR3 reads CASSSTGTGNTEAFF. In nucleotides, the CDR3 is TGCGCCAGCAGCTCCACCGGGACAGGGAACACTGAAGCTTTCTTT.

The chain carries TRBV7-9 and TRBJ2-7, with 7 bases fitting TRBD1. This CDR3 region has 13 residues. Germline CDR1 reads SEHNR; CDR2 reads FQNEAQ (reference sequence). J lost 1 base, V lost 4 bases, and 1 base had no gene match. The CDR3 sequence: CASSWDSSYEQYF. The CDR3 DNA reads as TGTGCCAGCAGCTGGGACAGTTCCTACGAGCAGTACTTC.

The chain couples TRBV4-2 to TRBJ2-2; the match to TRBD1 covers 7 bases. Germline CDR1 is LGHNA and CDR2 is YNFKEQ. V was clipped by 0 bases and J by 2 bases; unmatched bases: 6. The CDR3 is 17 residues long. CDR3 protein: CASSQDIGTENTGELFF. DNA of the CDR3: TGTGCCAGCAGCCAAGATATCGGGACAGAAAACACCGGGGAGCTGTTTTTT.

The sample holds one count of this clone. V usage is TRBV2 and J usage is TRBJ2-6, with D unclear. Germline V gives CDR1 SNHLY, CDR2 FYNNEI. Trimming pared 6 bases from V and 0 bases from J, leaving 9 bases between. CDR3 length: 15 amino acids. In DNA, the CDR3 is TGTGCCAGCAGAGCCCGCCTCTCTGGGGCCAACGTCCTGACTTTC. Amino acids: CASRARLSGANVLTF.

This chain uses TRBV19 with TRBJ2-5; D might be TRBD1 (6 bases). The length of the CDR3 is 15 residues. V was shortened by 6 bases and J by 1 base, with 15 bases between the two germline ends. Germline-derived CDR1 and CDR2 are LNHDA and SQIVND (reference sequence). Written as DNA, the CDR3 is TGTGCCAGTAGGTACCGGGACATCCTCCAAGAGACCCAGTACTTC. As protein: CASRYRDILQETQYF.

The chain recombines TRBV19 with TRBJ1-5; 11 positions agree with TRBD1. Unmatched junction bases numbered 2, after V lost 5 bases and J lost 2 bases. The CDR3 spans 15 residues. Germline V CDR1 and CDR2: LNHDA, SQIVND (reference sequence). This chain's CDR3 is CASSLGQGGNQPQHF. The CDR3 DNA reads as TGTGCCAGTAGTTTGGGACAGGGGGGCAATCAGCCCCAGCATTTT. The full variable domain, with the rest looked up from reference TRBV19 and TRBJ1-5, is DGGITQSPKYLFRKEGQNVTLSCEQNLNHDAMYWYRQDPGQGLRLIYYSQIVNDFQKGDIAEGYSVSREKKESFPLTVTSAQKNPTAFYLCASSLGQGGNQPQHFGDGTRLSIL.

The chain joins TRBV6-5 to TRBJ1-2; 7 bases fit TRBD1. The CDR3 contains 14 residues. Germline V gives CDR1 MNHEY, CDR2 SVGAGI. V lost 0 bases and J lost 8; bases outside the gene matches: 6. CDR3 sequence reads: CASSYSTGLYGYTF. The CDR3 bases are TGTGCCAGCAGTTACTCGACAGGGCTCTACGGCTACACCTTC.

The V call is TRBV28, the J call TRBJ2-2; D is perhaps TRBD1 (7 bases). CDR3 size: 16 residues. Trimming took 7 bases from V and 4 from J, leaving 19 bases between them. Germline CDR1 MDHEN, CDR2 SYDVKM. The CDR3, as DNA: TGTGCCAGCATTGAAGCCAGGGGGGCGGGCACCGGGGAGCTGTTTTTT. Protein sequence: CASIEARGAGTGELFF. The variable domain in full, with the rest retrieved from reference TRBV28 and TRBJ2-2, is DVKVTQSSRYLVKRTGEKVFLECVQDMDHENMFWYRQDPGLGLRLIYFSYDVKMKEKGDIPEGYSVSREKKERFSLILESASTNQTSMYLCASIEARGAGTGELFFGEGSRLTVL.

In DNA form, the CDR3 reads TGTGCCAGCAGTCCGCGCCCCTTTTCCCGGCGGGCATACAATGAGCAGTTCTTC. Translating it yields CASSPRPFSRRAYNEQFF. V is TRBV27 and J is TRBJ2-1, with TRBD2 as a possible D gene (5 bases). Trimming took 5 bases from V and 4 from J, leaving 24 bases between them. The CDR3 sequence is 18 residues long. Germline V gene sequence: CDR1 MNHEY, CDR2 SMNVEV (reference sequence).